This entry describes one T cell receptor (beta chain). This clone's antigen is unknown. Base qualities are not at hand, and no much larger clone is one base apart. The data originate from a study of T cells of healthy individuals listed by TCRdb under 2018. Libraries were constructed by 5' RACE. Sequencing instrument: Illumina MiSeq. TCRdb trimmed the raw reads at Q25, called clones with MiXCR and kept productive beta chains. Duplicate CDR3 protein sequences are folded into a single record with the most common DNA and genes. The sample has some 100,000 distinct CDR3 sequences on record, approximately 15% of them singletons. The ten largest clones capture under 7.5% of the sample. At the junction V is shortened by 7 bases and J by 4 bases, with 11 bases in between. Taken from the germline V gene (reference sequence), the CDR1 and CDR2 loops are DFQATT and SNEGSKA. From its cysteine to its phenylalanine, the CDR3 spans 11 amino acids. The DNA shown is the 33-base CDR3, in frame from base 1.

Recombination linked TRBV20-1 to TRBJ2-7, and perhaps TRBD2 as D gene, on 6 matching bases. The origin of this receptor is a human donor in good health. The nucleotide sequence is TGCAGTGAGGCGGGGCGGTACGAGCAGTACTTC. The translation is CSEAGRYEQYF.